This T cell receptor (beta chain) came from a study of T cells after yellow fever vaccination. Study-level background: Those fractions that held only low numbers of cells were prepared using the SMART-Seq v4 Ultra Low Input RNA kit.

The 5'RACE template-switching step produced TCR cDNA and added a universal primer site and UMIs. TCRdb passed the 5' RACE reads through MiXCR, listing each CDR3 protein once. This sample has about 340,000 distinct CDR3 sequences, with approximately 4.2% found just once. The V gene's germline CDR1 is MGHRA and CDR2 YSYEKL. This CDR3 contains 16 residues. The ends were cut back, 1 base at V and 5 bases at J, with 15 bases in the middle. This sequence joins TRBV4-1 and TRBJ1-5; perhaps TRBD1 as D (6 bases). The source is a man between 18 and 35 years old who received the YFV17D yellow fever vaccine. Specimen: PBMCs, collected 5 days after the yellow fever booster vaccination. CDR3 coding DNA: TGCGCCAGCAGCCAAGTGACAGGACGAATTGATCAGCCCCAGCATTTT. It translates to CASSQVTGRIDQPQHF.